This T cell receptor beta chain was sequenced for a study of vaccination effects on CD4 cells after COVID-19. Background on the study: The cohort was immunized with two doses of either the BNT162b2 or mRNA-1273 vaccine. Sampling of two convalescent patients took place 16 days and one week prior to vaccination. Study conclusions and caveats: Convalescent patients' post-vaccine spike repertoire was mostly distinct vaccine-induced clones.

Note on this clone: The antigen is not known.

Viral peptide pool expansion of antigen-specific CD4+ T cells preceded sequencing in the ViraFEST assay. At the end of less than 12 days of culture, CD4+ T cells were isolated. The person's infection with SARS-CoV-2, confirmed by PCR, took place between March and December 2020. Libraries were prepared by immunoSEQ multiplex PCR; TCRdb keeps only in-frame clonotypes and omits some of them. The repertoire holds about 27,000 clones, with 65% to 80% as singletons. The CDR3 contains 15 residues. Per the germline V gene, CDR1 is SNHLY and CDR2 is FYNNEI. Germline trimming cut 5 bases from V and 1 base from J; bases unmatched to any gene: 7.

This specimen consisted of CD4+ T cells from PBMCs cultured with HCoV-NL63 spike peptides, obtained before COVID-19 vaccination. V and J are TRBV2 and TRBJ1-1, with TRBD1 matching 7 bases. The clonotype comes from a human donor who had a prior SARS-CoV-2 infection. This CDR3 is CASSTQGQPNTEAFF. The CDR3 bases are TGTGCCAGCAGTACCCAGGGACAGCCGAACACTGAAGCTTTCTTT.